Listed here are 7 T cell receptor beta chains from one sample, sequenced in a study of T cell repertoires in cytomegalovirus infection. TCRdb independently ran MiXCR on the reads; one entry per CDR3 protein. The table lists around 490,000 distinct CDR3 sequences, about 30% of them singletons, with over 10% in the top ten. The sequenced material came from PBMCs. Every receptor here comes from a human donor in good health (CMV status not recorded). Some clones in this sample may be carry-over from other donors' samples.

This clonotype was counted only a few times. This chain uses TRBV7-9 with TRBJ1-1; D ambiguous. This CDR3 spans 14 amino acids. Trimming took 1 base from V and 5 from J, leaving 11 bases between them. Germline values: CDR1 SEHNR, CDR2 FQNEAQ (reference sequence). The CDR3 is CASSLGSRRTEAFF. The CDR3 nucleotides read TGTGCCAGCAGCTTAGGGTCCAGGAGGACTGAAGCTTTCTTT.

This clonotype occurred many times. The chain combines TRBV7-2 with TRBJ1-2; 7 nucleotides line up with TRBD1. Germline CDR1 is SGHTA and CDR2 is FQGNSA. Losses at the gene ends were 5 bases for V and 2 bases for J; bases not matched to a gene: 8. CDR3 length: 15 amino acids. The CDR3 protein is CASSPTSQGNYGYTF. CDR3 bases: TGTGCCAGCAGCCCCACGTCACAGGGGAACTATGGCTACACCTTC.

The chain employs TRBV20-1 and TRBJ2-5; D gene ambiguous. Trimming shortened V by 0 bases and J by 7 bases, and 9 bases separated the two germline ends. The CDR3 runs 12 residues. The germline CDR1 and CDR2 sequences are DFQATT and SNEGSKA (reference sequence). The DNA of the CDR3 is TGCAGTGCTAGAGATCGTGTTGTGACCCAGTACTTC. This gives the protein CSARDRVVTQYF.

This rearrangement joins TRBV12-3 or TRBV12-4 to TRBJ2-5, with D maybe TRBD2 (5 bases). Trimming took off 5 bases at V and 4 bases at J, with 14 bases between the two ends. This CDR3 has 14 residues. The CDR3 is CASSRRLSRETQYF. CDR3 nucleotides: TGTGCCAGCAGTCGCCGACTAAGCCGAGAGACCCAGTACTTC.

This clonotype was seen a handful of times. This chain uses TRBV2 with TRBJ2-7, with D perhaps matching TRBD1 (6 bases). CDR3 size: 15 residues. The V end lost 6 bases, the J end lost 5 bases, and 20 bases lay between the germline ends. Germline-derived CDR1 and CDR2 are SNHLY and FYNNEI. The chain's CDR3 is CASRKDQGFAHEQYF. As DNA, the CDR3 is TGTGCCAGCAGGAAAGATCAGGGGTTTGCCCACGAGCAGTACTTC.

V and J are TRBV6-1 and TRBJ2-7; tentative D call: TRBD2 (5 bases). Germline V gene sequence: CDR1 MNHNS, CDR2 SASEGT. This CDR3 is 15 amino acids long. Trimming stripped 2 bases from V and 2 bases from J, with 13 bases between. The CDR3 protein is CASSEKRVTAYEQYF. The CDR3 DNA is TGTGCCAGCAGTGAAAAGAGGGTTACGGCCTACGAGCAGTACTTC.

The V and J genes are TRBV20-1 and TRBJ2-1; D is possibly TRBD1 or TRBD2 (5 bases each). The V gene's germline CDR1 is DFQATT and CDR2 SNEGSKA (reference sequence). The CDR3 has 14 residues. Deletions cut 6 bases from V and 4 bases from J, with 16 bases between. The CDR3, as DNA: TGCAGTGCCCGCACGGGACCCCTATACAATGAGCAGTTCTTC. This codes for CSARTGPLYNEQFF.